The rows below give T cell receptor beta chains drawn from one sample of a study of vaccination and CD4 T cells after COVID-19. TCRdb re-derived calls from the PCR reads in MiXCR, one entry per CDR3 protein. This repertoire shows just over 20,000 distinct CDR3 sequences, roughly 50% found once; its top ten account for approximately 1%. The source was CD4+ T cells from blood, collected before SARS-CoV-2 vaccination. The source is a human donor who had recovered from COVID-19. CDR3s include the opening cysteine and the closing phenylalanine or tryptophan. The D gene is left open where the match is weak. Some rows mark clone size as missing; the rest say once, few, many or name a class of expanded clone.

clone_size | j_call | v_call | d_call | cdr3_aa | cdr3_nt
once | TRBJ2-5 | TRBV18 | TRBD1 | CASSPPGQGGGETQYF | TGTGCCAGCTCACCACCAGGACAGGGCGGCGGGGAGACCCAGTACTTC
few | TRBJ2-2 | TRBV20-1 | TRBD1 | CSARDRGQGTNTGELFF | TGCAGTGCTAGAGACCGAGGACAGGGAACGAACACCGGGGAGCTGTTTTTT
. | TRBJ2-3 | TRBV7-2 | . | CASSLALWGVSAVYTQYF | TGTGCCAGCAGCTTAGCGCTATGGGGTGTCTCTGCGGTGTATACGCAGTATTTT
. | TRBJ2-3 | TRBV7-3 | . | CASSLIITDTQYF | TGTGCCAGCAGCTTAATAATTACAGATACGCAGTATTTT
. | TRBJ2-1 | TRBV20-1 | . | CSADQGRVGNEQFF | TGCAGTGCCGACCAGGGGAGGGTGGGCAATGAGCAGTTCTTC
. | TRBJ1-1 | TRBV19 | . | CASRLGAVLNTEAFF | TGTGCCAGTAGGCTGGGGGCAGTTTTGAACACTGAAGCTTTCTTT
few | TRBJ2-2 | TRBV20-1 | . | CSAKTNPGELFF | TGCAGTGCGAAGACCAACCCCGGGGAGCTGTTTTTT
few | TRBJ1-5 | TRBV6-4 | . | CASSDSPGRNSNQPQHF | TGTGCCAGCAGTGACTCCCCGGGACGGAATAGCAATCAGCCCCAGCATTTT
few | TRBJ1-2 | TRBV28 | . | CASSAYGGGYTF | TGTGCCAGCAGTGCATATGGGGGCGGCTACACCTTC
. | TRBJ2-5 | TRBV28 | . | CASSLGHYKETQYF | TGTGCCAGCTCCCTGGGACATTACAAAGAGACCCAGTACTTC
. | TRBJ2-7 | TRBV2 | . | CASSEARGYEQYF | TGTGCCAGCAGTGAAGCACGTGGGTACGAGCAGTACTTC
. | TRBJ2-3 | TRBV28 | . | CASSLRELAGPDTQYF | TGTGCCAGCAGTTTACGAGAACTAGCAGGGCCAGATACGCAGTATTTT
few | TRBJ1-5 | TRBV15 | TRBD1 | CATSRETGGGNQPQHF | TGTGCCACCAGCAGAGAAACAGGGGGTGGAAATCAGCCCCAGCATTTT
few | TRBJ2-5 | TRBV20-1 | . | CSARSPLPGQETQYF | TGCAGTGCTAGGTCTCCCCTCCCCGGCCAAGAGACCCAGTACTTC
. | TRBJ2-1 | TRBV6-1 | . | CASTPRYDSYNEQFF | TGTGCCAGCACCCCACGGTATGACAGTTACAATGAGCAGTTCTTC
. | TRBJ2-2 | TRBV6-5 | TRBD2 | CASSYYQAGGTGELFF | TGTGCCAGCAGTTACTACCAGGCGGGAGGGACCGGGGAGCTGTTTTTT
. | TRBJ2-1 | TRBV7-6 | . | CASSPIPSSINEQFF | TGTGCCAGCAGCCCCATCCCGAGCTCTATTAATGAGCAGTTCTTC
few | TRBJ2-7 | TRBV19 | . | CASSTRDTYEQYF | TGTGCCAGTAGTACCCGGGACACTTACGAGCAGTACTTC
. | TRBJ2-6 | TRBV19 | . | CASSIEGTSGANVLTF | TGTGCCAGTAGTATAGAAGGGACCTCTGGGGCCAACGTCCTGACTTTC
. | TRBJ2-6 | TRBV20-1 | . | CSAQGIRSGANVLTF | TGCAGTGCCCAGGGGATTCGCTCTGGGGCCAACGTCCTGACTTTC
. | TRBJ2-1 | TRBV6-2/TRBV6-3 | . | CASTRDSLSYNEQFF | TGTGCCAGCACCCGGGACTCCCTCTCCTACAATGAGCAGTTCTTC
. | TRBJ2-7 | TRBV20-1 | TRBD2 | CSASLAGYEQYF | TGCAGTGCTAGTCTAGCGGGCTACGAGCAGTACTTC
. | TRBJ1-5 | TRBV7-9 | TRBD1 | CASSKGASGTGAQPQHF | TGTGCCAGCAGCAAGGGAGCGAGCGGGACAGGGGCTCAGCCCCAGCATTTT
. | TRBJ2-7 | TRBV12-5 | . | CASGLKGIYEQYF | TGTGCTAGTGGTTTGAAAGGGATCTACGAGCAGTACTTC
few | TRBJ2-1 | TRBV6-1 | . | CATRRSEKGGSLGNEQFF | TGTGCCACCCGTCGGTCTGAAAAGGGGGGCAGCCTGGGGAATGAGCAGTTCTTC
. | TRBJ2-7 | TRBV6-1 | . | CASSETASYYEQYF | TGTGCCAGCAGTGAAACTGCTAGCTATTACGAGCAGTACTTC
. | TRBJ1-2 | TRBV20-1 | . | CSARDIRGNNYGYTF | TGCAGTGCTAGAGATATCCGAGGGAATAACTATGGCTACACCTTC
. | TRBJ2-3 | TRBV5-3 | TRBD2 | CASSPGGSTDTQYF | TGTGCCAGCAGCCCGGGGGGTAGCACAGATACGCAGTATTTT
. | TRBJ2-7 | TRBV6-5 | TRBD2 | CASSSLGTSGMGYEQYF | TGTGCCAGCAGTTCCCTAGGGACTAGCGGGATGGGGTACGAGCAGTACTTC
. | TRBJ1-1 | TRBV19 | . | CASSIRGDTEAFF | TGTGCCAGTAGTATCCGGGGCGACACTGAAGCTTTCTTT
. | TRBJ2-2 | TRBV6-5 | TRBD2 | CASSYSGTSGYLNTGELFF | TGTGCCAGCAGTTACTCGGGGACTAGCGGATATTTGAACACCGGGGAGCTGTTTTTT
. | TRBJ2-6 | TRBV7-3 | TRBD1 | CASSPRTGGASGANVLTF | TGTGCCAGCAGCCCCCGGACAGGGGGCGCCTCTGGGGCCAACGTCCTGACTTTC
. | TRBJ1-2 | TRBV28 | TRBD1 | CASSLEGADYGYTF | TGTGCCAGCAGTTTGGAGGGGGCGGACTATGGCTACACCTTC
. | TRBJ1-6 | TRBV28 | . | CASSGPSYSPLHF | TGTGCCAGCAGTGGACCCTCTTATTCACCCCTCCACTTT
. | TRBJ2-1 | TRBV6-2/TRBV6-3 | . | CASSYVTGDLYNEQFF | TGTGCCAGCAGTTATGTCACGGGGGACCTCTACAATGAGCAGTTCTTC
. | TRBJ1-2 | TRBV15 | . | CATSFRRGSYGYTF | TGTGCCACCAGCTTCCGAAGGGGGTCCTATGGCTACACCTTC
few | TRBJ2-5 | TRBV15 | . | CATRVGRTGRDWGGETQYF | TGTGCCACCAGAGTGGGGAGGACCGGGCGGGACTGGGGGGGCGAGACCCAGTACTTC
. | TRBJ1-1 | TRBV20-1 | . | CSARDFRWAGRDTEAFF | TGCAGTGCTAGAGATTTTCGCTGGGCAGGGAGAGACACTGAAGCTTTCTTT
few | TRBJ2-5 | TRBV7-9 | . | CASSPPGLSGETQYF | TGTGCCAGCAGCCCACCGGGACTTAGTGGGGAGACCCAGTACTTC
. | TRBJ1-2 | TRBV19 | . | CASWERDYGYTF | TGTGCCAGTTGGGAGAGGGACTATGGCTACACCTTC
few | TRBJ1-1 | TRBV7-3 | TRBD1 | CASSPASRDRGLPEAFF | TGTGCCAGCAGCCCAGCGAGTCGGGACAGGGGGCTCCCTGAAGCTTTCTTT
few | TRBJ1-2 | TRBV20-1 | . | CSAADKNYGYTF | TGCAGTGCGGCGGACAAAAACTATGGCTACACCTTC
few | TRBJ2-1 | TRBV20-1 | . | CSAIGQEFYNEQFF | TGCAGTGCTATCGGCCAGGAGTTTTACAATGAGCAGTTCTTC
once | TRBJ2-2 | TRBV28 | TRBD1 | CASREQGDTGELFF | TGTGCCAGCCGAGAACAGGGGGACACCGGGGAGCTGTTTTTT
. | TRBJ2-5 | TRBV28 | . | CASSSFGTAHFVETQYF | TGTGCCAGCAGTTCGTTCGGGACTGCACACTTCGTAGAGACCCAGTACTTC
few | TRBJ1-5 | TRBV19 | TRBD1 | CASSINVGTGGNQPQHF | TGTGCCAGTAGTATTAATGTTGGGACAGGCGGCAATCAGCCCCAGCATTTT
. | TRBJ2-2 | TRBV20-1 | . | CSARWTGHRSGELFF | TGCAGTGCGCGATGGACGGGGCACCGGTCCGGGGAGCTGTTTTTT